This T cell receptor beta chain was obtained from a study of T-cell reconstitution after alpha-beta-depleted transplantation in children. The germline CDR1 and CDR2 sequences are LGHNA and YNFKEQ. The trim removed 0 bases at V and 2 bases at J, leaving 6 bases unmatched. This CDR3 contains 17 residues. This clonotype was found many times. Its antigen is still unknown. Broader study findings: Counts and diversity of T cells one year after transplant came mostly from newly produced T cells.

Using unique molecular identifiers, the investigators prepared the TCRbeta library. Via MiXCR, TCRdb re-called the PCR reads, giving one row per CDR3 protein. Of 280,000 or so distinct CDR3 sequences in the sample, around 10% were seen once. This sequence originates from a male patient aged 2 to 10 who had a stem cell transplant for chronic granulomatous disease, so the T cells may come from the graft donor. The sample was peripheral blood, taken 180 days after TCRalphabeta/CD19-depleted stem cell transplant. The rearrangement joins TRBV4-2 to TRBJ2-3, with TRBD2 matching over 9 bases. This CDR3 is CASSQDGGGDVTDTQYF. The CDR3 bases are TGTGCCAGCAGCCAAGATGGCGGGGGGGATGTCACAGATACGCAGTATTTT.